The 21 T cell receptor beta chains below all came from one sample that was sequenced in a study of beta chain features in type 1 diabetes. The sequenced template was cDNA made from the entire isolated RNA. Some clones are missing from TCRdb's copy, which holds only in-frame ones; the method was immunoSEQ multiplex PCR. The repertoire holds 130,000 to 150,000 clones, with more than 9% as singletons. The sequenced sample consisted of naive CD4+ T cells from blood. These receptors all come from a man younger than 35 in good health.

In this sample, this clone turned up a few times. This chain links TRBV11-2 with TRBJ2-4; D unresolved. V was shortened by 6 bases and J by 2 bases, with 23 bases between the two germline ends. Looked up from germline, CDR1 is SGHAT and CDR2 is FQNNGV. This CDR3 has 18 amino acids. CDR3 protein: CASRYGVSRLGTKNIQYF. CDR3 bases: TGTGCCAGCAGATACGGAGTTTCAAGGCTCGGAACCAAAAACATTCAGTACTTC.

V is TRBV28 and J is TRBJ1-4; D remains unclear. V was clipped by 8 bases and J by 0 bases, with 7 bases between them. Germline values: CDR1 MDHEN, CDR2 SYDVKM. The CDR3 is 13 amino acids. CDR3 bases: TGTGCCAGCCGCCCAGCAACTAATGAAAAACTGTTTTTT. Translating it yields CASRPATNEKLFF. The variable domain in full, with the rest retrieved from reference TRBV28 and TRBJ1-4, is DVKVTQSSRYLVKRTGEKVFLECVQDMDHENMFWYRQDPGLGLRLIYFSYDVKMKEKGDIPEGYSVSREKKERFSLILESASTNQTSMYLCASRPATNEKLFFGSGTQLSVL.

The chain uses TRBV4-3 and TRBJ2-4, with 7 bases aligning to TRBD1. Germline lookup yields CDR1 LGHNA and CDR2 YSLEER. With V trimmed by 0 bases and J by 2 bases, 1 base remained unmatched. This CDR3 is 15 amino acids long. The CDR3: CASSQETGTKNIQYF. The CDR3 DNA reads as TGCGCCAGCAGCCAAGAGACAGGGACCAAAAACATTCAGTACTTC.

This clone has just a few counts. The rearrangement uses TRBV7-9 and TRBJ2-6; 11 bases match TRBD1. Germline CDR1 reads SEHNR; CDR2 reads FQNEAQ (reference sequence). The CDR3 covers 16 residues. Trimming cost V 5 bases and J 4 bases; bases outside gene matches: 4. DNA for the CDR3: TGTGCCAGCAGCCCGGACAGGGGGCTCGGGGCCAACGTCCTGACTTTC. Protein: CASSPDRGLGANVLTF.

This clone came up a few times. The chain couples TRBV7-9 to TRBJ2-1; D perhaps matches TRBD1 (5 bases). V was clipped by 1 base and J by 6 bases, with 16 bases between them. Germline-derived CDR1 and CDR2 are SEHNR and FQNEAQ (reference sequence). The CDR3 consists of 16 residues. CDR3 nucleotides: TGTGCCAGCAGCTTAGAGGGGCAGGCAGCCCGCAATGAGCAGTTCTTC. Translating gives CASSLEGQAARNEQFF.

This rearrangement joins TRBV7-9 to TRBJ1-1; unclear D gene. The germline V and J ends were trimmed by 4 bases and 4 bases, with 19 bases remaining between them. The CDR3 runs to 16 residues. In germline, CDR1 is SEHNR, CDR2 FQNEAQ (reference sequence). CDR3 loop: CASSSYGLISGTEAFF. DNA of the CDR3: TGTGCCAGCAGCTCGTACGGTCTGATCAGCGGCACTGAAGCTTTCTTT.

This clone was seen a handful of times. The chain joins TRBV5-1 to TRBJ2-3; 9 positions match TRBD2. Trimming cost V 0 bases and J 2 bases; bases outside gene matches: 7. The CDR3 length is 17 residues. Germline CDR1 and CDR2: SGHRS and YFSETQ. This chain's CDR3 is CASSLGVERGATDTQYF. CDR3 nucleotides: TGCGCCAGCAGCTTGGGCGTCGAGCGGGGGGCCACAGATACGCAGTATTTT. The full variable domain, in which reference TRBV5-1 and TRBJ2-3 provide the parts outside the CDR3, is KAGVTQTPRYLIKTRGQQVTLSCSPISGHRSVSWYQQTPGQGLQFLFEYFSETQRNKGNFPGRFSGRQFSNSRSEMNVSTLELGDSALYLCASSLGVERGATDTQYFGPGTRLTVL.

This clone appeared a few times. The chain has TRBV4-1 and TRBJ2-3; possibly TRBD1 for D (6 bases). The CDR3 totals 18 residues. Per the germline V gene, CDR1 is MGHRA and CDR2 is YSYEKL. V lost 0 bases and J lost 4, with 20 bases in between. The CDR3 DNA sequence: TGCGCCAGCAGCCAAGATCCGGGCCAGGGGAGTATGTCAGATACGCAGTATTTT. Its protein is CASSQDPGQGSMSDTQYF.

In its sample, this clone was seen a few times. For the CDR3, the DNA is TGTGCCAGCAGCGTGGCCCATAGCGGGGTCTACGAGCAGTACTTC. As protein: CASSVAHSGVYEQYF. This sequence joins TRBV7-6 and TRBJ2-7; 8 bases map to TRBD2. The CDR3 consists of 15 residues. J lost 3 bases, V lost 5 bases, and 9 bases had no gene match. Germline V gene sequence: CDR1 SGHVS, CDR2 FNYEAQ.

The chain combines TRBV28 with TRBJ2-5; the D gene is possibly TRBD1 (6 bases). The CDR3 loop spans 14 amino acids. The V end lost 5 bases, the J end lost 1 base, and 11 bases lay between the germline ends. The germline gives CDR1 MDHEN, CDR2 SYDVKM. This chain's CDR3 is CASSPGTTQETQYF. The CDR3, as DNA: TGTGCCAGCAGTCCCGGGACAACCCAAGAGACCCAGTACTTC.

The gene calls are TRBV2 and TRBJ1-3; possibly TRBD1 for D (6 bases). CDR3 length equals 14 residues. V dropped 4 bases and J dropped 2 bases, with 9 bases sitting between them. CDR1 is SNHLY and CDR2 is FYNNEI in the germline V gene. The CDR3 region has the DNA TGTGCCAGCAGTGTTGAGGGGGCTGGAAACACCATATATTTT. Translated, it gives CASSVEGAGNTIYF. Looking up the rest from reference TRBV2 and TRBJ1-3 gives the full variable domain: EPEVTQTPSHQVTQMGQEVILRCVPISNHLYFYWYRQILGQKVEFLVSFYNNEISEKSEIFDDQFSVERPDGSNFTLKIRSTKLEDSAMYFCASSVEGAGNTIYFGEGSWLTVV.

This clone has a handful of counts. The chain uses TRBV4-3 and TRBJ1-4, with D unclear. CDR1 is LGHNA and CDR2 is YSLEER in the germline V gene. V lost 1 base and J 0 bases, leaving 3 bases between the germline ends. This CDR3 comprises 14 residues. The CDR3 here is CASSQGATNEKLFF. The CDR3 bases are TGCGCCAGCAGCCAAGGCGCAACTAATGAAAAACTGTTTTTT.

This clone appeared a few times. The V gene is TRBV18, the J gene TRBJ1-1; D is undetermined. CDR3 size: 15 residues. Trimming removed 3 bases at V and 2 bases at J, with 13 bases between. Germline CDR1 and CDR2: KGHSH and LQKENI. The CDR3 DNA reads TGTGCCAGCTCACCGAGATCATCCGTTAACACTGAAGCTTTCTTT. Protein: CASSPRSSVNTEAFF.

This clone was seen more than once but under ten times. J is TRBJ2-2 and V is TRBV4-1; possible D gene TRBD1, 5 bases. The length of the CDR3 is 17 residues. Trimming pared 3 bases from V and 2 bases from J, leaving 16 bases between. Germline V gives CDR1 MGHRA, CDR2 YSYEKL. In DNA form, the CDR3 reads TGCGCCAGCAGCCAGTATGACGACAGCGTCAACACCGGGGAGCTGTTTTTT. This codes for CASSQYDDSVNTGELFF.

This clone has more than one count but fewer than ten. The CDR3: CASSLSEGALYEQYF. The CDR3 bases are TGTGCCAGCAGTTTATCGGAGGGGGCCCTCTACGAGCAGTACTTC. The chain employs TRBV27 and TRBJ2-7, with D maybe TRBD1 (7 bases). V lost 0 bases and J 3 bases, leaving 12 bases between the germline ends. Germline V gives CDR1 MNHEY, CDR2 SMNVEV (reference sequence). The CDR3 loop spans 15 amino acids.

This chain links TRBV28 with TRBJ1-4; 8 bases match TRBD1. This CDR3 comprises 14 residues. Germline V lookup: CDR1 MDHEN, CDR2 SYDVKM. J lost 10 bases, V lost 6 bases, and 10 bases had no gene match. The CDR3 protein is CASRDTGGGGKLFF. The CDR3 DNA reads TGTGCCAGCAGAGACACAGGGGGTGGTGGAAAACTGTTTTTT.

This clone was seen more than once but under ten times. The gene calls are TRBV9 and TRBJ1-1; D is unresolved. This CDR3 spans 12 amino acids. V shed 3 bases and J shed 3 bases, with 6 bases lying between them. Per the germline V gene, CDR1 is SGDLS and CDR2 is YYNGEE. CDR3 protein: CASSAVDTEAFF. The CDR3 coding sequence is TGTGCCAGCAGCGCGGTCGACACTGAAGCTTTCTTT.

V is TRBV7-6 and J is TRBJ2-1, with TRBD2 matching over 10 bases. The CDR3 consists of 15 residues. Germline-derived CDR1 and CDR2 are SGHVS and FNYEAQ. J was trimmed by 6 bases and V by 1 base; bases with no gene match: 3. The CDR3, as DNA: TGTGCCAGCAGCTTAGTAGCGGGGGGACCCAATGAGCAGTTCTTC. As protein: CASSLVAGGPNEQFF.

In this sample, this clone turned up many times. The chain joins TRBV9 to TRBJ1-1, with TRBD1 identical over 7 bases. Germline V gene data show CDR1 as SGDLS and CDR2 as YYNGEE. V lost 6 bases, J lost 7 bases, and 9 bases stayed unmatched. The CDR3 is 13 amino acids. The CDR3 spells CASIGDRDSEAFF. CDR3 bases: TGTGCCAGCATCGGAGACCGGGACAGTGAAGCTTTCTTT.

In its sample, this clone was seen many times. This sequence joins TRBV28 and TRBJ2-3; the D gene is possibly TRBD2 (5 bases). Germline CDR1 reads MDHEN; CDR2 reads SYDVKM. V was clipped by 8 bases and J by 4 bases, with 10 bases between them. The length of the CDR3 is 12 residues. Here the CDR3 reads CASQSSADTQYF. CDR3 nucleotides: TGTGCCAGCCAGAGTAGCGCAGATACGCAGTATTTT.

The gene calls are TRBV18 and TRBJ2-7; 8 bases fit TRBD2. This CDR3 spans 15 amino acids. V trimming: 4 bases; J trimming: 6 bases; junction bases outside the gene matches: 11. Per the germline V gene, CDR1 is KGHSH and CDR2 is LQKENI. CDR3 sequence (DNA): TGTGCCAGCTCACTCCCCGGGACTAGGAGCCGCGAGCAGTACTTC. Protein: CASSLPGTRSREQYF.